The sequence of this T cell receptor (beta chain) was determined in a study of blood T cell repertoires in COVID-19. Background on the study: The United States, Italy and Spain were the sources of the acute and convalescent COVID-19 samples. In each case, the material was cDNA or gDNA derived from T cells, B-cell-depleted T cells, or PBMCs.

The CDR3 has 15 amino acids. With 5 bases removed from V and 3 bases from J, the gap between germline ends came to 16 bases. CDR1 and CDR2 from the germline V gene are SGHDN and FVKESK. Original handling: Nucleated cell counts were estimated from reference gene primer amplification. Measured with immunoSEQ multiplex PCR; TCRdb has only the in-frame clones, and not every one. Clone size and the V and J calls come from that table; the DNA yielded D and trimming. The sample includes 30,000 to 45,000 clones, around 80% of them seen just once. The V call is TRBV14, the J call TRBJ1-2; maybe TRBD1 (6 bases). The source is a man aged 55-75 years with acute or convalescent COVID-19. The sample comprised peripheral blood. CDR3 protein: CASSFGQSQYYGYTF. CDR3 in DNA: TGTGCCAGCAGCTTCGGACAGTCCCAATACTATGGCTACACCTTC.